This T cell receptor beta chain emerged from a study of T cell responses to AZD1222 COVID-19 vaccine. Germline CDR1 reads SGHVS; CDR2 reads FNYEAQ. CDR3 length: 16 amino acids. V lost 4 bases, J lost 2 bases, and 16 bases lay in between. Sequencing was performed with immunoSEQ multiplex PCR; in TCRdb, only in-frame clones are kept and a portion is missing. Among 95,000 to 120,000 clones listed, 85% to 90% were seen once. The chain employs TRBV7-6 and TRBJ2-3, with a tentative D call TRBD2 (6 bases). The receptor was isolated from an adult in good health. This specimen was peripheral blood, taken on day 0 of AZD1222 vaccination. The CDR3 nucleotides are TGTGCCAGCAGCTCCCGGGCGGGGATCTCCACAGATACGCAGTATTTT. Protein sequence: CASSSRAGISTDTQYF.